Below, 8 T cell receptor beta chains from the same sample are listed, as sequenced in a study of Ad26.COV2.S vaccination and SARS-CoV-2 variants. The treatment here: around 19 received Ad26.COV2.S at low or high dose, single or two shots; 5 received placebo; per-sample allocation not given. Following the first vaccine or placebo injection, samples were taken on day 63. Sequencing was performed with immunoSEQ multiplex PCR; in TCRdb, only in-frame clones are kept and a portion is missing. The sample lists around 400,000 clones; approximately 90% were seen once. Source: peripheral blood, taken in a trial of Ad26.COV2.S vaccine versus placebo. The source is a person between 18 and 65 years old who received the Ad26.COV2.S COVID-19 vaccine or a placebo.

The CDR3 protein is CASSLEGVGTEAFF. In DNA, the CDR3 is TGTGCCAGCAGCTTAGAGGGGGTAGGGACTGAAGCTTTCTTT. V gene TRBV7-9 combines with J gene TRBJ1-1; D is perhaps TRBD1 (6 bases). V was trimmed by 1 base and J by 5 bases, leaving 11 bases between them. The CDR3 totals 14 residues. The germline V gene has CDR1 SEHNR and CDR2 FQNEAQ (reference sequence).

This chain connects TRBV11-2 to TRBJ2-7; no clear D gene. Trimming shortened V by 5 bases and J by 4 bases, and 9 bases separated the two germline ends. Per the germline V gene, CDR1 is SGHAT and CDR2 is FQNNGV. The CDR3 has 12 amino acids. CDR3 bases: TGTGCCAGCAGCGGTGTAGTTTACGAGCAGTACTTC. Protein: CASSGVVYEQYF.

This clone appeared once. V usage is TRBV28 and J usage is TRBJ1-1, with 11 bases lining up with TRBD1. The germline CDR1 and CDR2 sequences are MDHEN and SYDVKM. Trimming at V came to 8 bases and at J to 3 bases, leaving 8 bases not matched to a gene. The CDR3 totals 15 residues. This CDR3 reads CASPSPGQGDTEAFF. CDR3 nucleotides: TGTGCCAGCCCATCCCCGGGACAGGGGGACACTGAAGCTTTCTTT.

The chain recombines TRBV5-1 with TRBJ2-2; D gene unclear. CDR3 size: 12 residues. Per the germline V gene, CDR1 is SGHRS and CDR2 is YFSETQ. V was pared by 3 bases and J by 8 bases, with 8 bases between. In DNA form, the CDR3 reads TGCGCCAGCAGCTACCAAGTTGGGGAGCTGTTTTTT. Translating it yields CASSYQVGELFF.

About this clone: Other DNA sequences within the sample encode an identical CDR3. The V and J genes are TRBV7-3 and TRBJ2-5; D remains ambiguous. V was trimmed by 2 bases and J by 1 base, leaving 5 bases between them. The germline V gene has CDR1 SGHTA and CDR2 FQGTGA. This CDR3 has 13 amino acids. CDR3 DNA sequence: TGTGCCAGCAGCTTAGGCAGCCAAGAGACCCAGTACTTC. Amino acid sequence: CASSLGSQETQYF. Full variable domain (rest looked up from reference TRBV7-3 and TRBJ2-5): GAGVSQTPSNKVTEKGKYVELRCDPISGHTALYWYRQSLGQGPEFLIYFQGTGAADDSGLPNDRFFAVRPEGSVSTLKIQRTERGDSAVYLCASSLGSQETQYFGPGTRLLVL.

This clone has only one observation. The gene calls are TRBV21-1 and TRBJ2-7; TRBD1 was called by the table and not checked on the DNA. TRBV21-1 is classified as a pseudogene. The CDR3 has 17 amino acids. The CDR3 sequence: CASSDPSDRGPSYEQYF. The DNA for the CDR3 is TGTGCCAGCAGCGACCCTTCTGACAGGGGACCCTCCTACGAGCAGTACTTC.

CDR3 bases: TGTGCCACCGAGGGGGGTGGGTATCGCAATCAGCCCCAGCATTTT. This gives the protein CATEGGGYRNQPQHF. The chain uses TRBV19 and TRBJ1-5, with D maybe TRBD1 (6 bases). CDR1 and CDR2 from the germline V gene are LNHDA and SQIVND (reference sequence). V lost 10 bases and J lost 2, with 18 bases in between. This CDR3 is 15 amino acids long.

The gene calls are TRBV9 and TRBJ2-1, with D possibly being TRBD2 (5 bases). Trimming left V 0 bases short and J 0 bases short, with 10 bases between. The CDR3 has 16 amino acids. Germline V gene sequence: CDR1 SGDLS, CDR2 YYNGEE. The CDR3 protein is CASSVGLSSSYNEQFF. CDR3 DNA sequence: TGTGCCAGCAGCGTAGGACTATCGAGCTCCTACAATGAGCAGTTCTTC.